A selection of T cell receptor beta chains follows, all from one sample in a study of cytomegalovirus exposure and HLA in healthy donors. Sequencing was performed with immunoSEQ multiplex PCR; in TCRdb, only in-frame clones are kept and a portion is missing. The table records around 170,000 clones, less than 80% of them present only once. Sequenced sample: PBMCs. These receptors were taken from a man younger than 35 in good health and CMV-seronegative. Both conserved end residues are part of each CDR3. A D gene is named only where the DNA matches it firmly. Some rows have no size entry. The others give once, few or many, or a class for an expanded clone.

j_call,v_call,clone_size,d_call,cdr3_aa,cdr3_nt
TRBJ2-5,TRBV4-1,few,-,CASSQERSQYQETQYF,TGCGCCAGCAGCCAAGAACGCTCACAGTACCAAGAGACCCAGTACTTC
TRBJ2-3,TRBV7-2,-,TRBD2,CASSLELAGGSDTQYF,TGTGCCAGCAGCCTAGAGCTAGCGGGGGGGTCAGATACGCAGTATTTT
TRBJ2-7,TRBV6-1,-,TRBD1,CASSATGKYF,TGTGCCAGCAGTGCGACAGGGAAGTACTTC
TRBJ2-3,TRBV19,-,TRBD2,CASSPRHRGTSGFTDTQYF,TGTGCCAGTAGTCCCCGTCACCGAGGGACTAGCGGGTTCACAGATACGCAGTATTTT
TRBJ1-6,TRBV6-1,-,-,CASSEWGGSNSPLHF,TGTGCCAGCAGTGAATGGGGGGGGAGCAATTCACCCCTCCACTTT
TRBJ2-5,TRBV5-6,-,-,CASSSSRGARETQYF,TGTGCCAGCAGCTCCTCCAGGGGGGCGAGGGAGACCCAGTACTTC
TRBJ1-6,TRBV15,once,-,CATSPRHSSYNSPLHF,TGTGCCACCAGCCCCAGGCATAGCTCCTATAATTCACCCCTCCACTTT
TRBJ2-7,TRBV5-5,-,-,CASSLVGRVSDEQYF,TGTGCCAGCAGCTTGGTGGGCAGGGTAAGTGACGAGCAGTACTTC
TRBJ1-2,TRBV29-1,once,-,CSVDEFPQGYGYTF,TGCAGCGTTGATGAATTCCCCCAGGGGTATGGCTACACCTTC
TRBJ2-1,TRBV5-1,-,TRBD2,CASTTSGSTYNEQFF,TGCGCCAGCACGACTAGCGGGAGTACTTACAATGAGCAGTTCTTC
TRBJ1-1,TRBV27,-,TRBD1,CASSLAPDRWNTEAFF,TGTGCCAGCAGTTTAGCCCCGGACAGGTGGAACACTGAAGCTTTCTTT
TRBJ2-7,TRBV5-1,-,TRBD2,CASALQLAGGSYEQYF,TGCGCCAGCGCCCTTCAACTCGCGGGGGGCTCCTACGAGCAGTACTTC
TRBJ2-5,TRBV19,-,TRBD1,CASSSPSRGRLETQYF,TGTGCCAGTAGTAGTCCCTCCAGGGGGCGCTTGGAGACCCAGTACTTC
TRBJ1-1,TRBV10-3,-,TRBD1,CAISDRQGGGEAFF,TGTGCCATCAGTGACCGACAGGGGGGGGGTGAAGCTTTCTTT
TRBJ2-2,TRBV10-3,-,TRBD2,CAISESGLGSGELFF,TGTGCCATCAGTGAGTCGGGACTAGGTAGCGGGGAGCTGTTTTTT
TRBJ2-1,TRBV18,-,TRBD2,CASSPTSGRAGEQFF,TGTGCTAGCTCACCGACTAGCGGGAGGGCCGGAGAGCAGTTCTTC
TRBJ2-1,TRBV4-2,few,TRBD2,CASSQVSLAEVYNEQFF,TGTGCCAGCAGCCAAGTATCGCTAGCGGAAGTTTACAATGAGCAGTTCTTC
TRBJ2-7,TRBV2,-,-,CASSVLGVYYEQYF,TGTGCCAGCAGTGTCTTAGGGGTATATTACGAGCAGTACTTC